These T cell receptor beta chains were read from a single sample in a study of T cells in Graves' hyperthyroidism and ophthalmopathy. TCRdb independently ran MiXCR on the multiplex PCR reads; one entry per CDR3 protein. This sample has around 600,000 distinct CDR3 sequences; more than 14% occur once, and the top ten carry 12%. Material: blood. Receptors originate from a woman aged 45-65 years with Graves' ophthalmopathy. CDR3s include the opening cysteine and the closing phenylalanine or tryptophan. The D gene is left open where the match is weak. Only part of the rows carry a size: once, few, many, or a class if the clone is expanded.

J: TRBJ2-7; D: .; V: TRBV4-3; size: .; DNA: TGCGCCAGCAGCCAAGAGGGCAGGGGGGACGAGCAGTACTTC; CDR3: CASSQEGRGDEQYF
J: TRBJ1-6; D: .; V: TRBV7-2; size: .; DNA: TGTGCCAGCAGCTTAGGGGTACAGGCTAATTCACCCCTCCACTTT; CDR3: CASSLGVQANSPLHF
J: TRBJ2-3; D: .; V: TRBV10-3; size: many; DNA: TGTGCCATCAGTGAAGTGTCTAGCACAGATACGCAGTATTTT; CDR3: CAISEVSSTDTQYF
J: TRBJ2-1; D: .; V: TRBV24-1; size: few; DNA: TGTGCCACCAGTGAGATGGGGGACAATGAGCAGTTCTTC; CDR3: CATSEMGDNEQFF
J: TRBJ2-1; D: .; V: TRBV28; size: many; DNA: TGTGCCAGCAGGAGGGACGACTCCTACAATGAGCAGTTCTTC; CDR3: CASRRDDSYNEQFF
J: TRBJ2-1; D: TRBD2; V: TRBV14; size: .; DNA: TGTGCCAGCAGCCTACTAGCGGGGGCCCTAAATGAGCAGTTCTTC; CDR3: CASSLLAGALNEQFF
J: TRBJ2-2; D: .; V: TRBV7-9; size: .; DNA: TGTGCCAGCAGCTCCAAGGGACACCTCACAAACACCGGGGAGCTGCTTTTT; CDR3: CASSSKGHLTNTGELLF
J: TRBJ2-4; D: .; V: TRBV18; size: few; DNA: TGTGCCAGCTCACCATTCGAGGGAGTTGGCAAAAACATTCAGTACTTC; CDR3: CASSPFEGVGKNIQYF
J: TRBJ2-1; D: TRBD2; V: TRBV28; size: few; DNA: TGTGCCAGCAGTCGAAGCGGGGCAGCCTCTACGGGGTTCTTC; CDR3: CASSRSGAASTGFF
J: TRBJ2-1; D: TRBD2; V: TRBV12-3/TRBV12-4; size: many; DNA: TGTGCCAGCAGTAACGGACTAGCGGATAACAATGAGCAGTTCTTC; CDR3: CASSNGLADNNEQFF
J: TRBJ2-3; D: TRBD2; V: TRBV19; size: .; DNA: TGTGCCAGTAGAACTAGCGGCCTGACAGATACGCAGTATTTT; CDR3: CASRTSGLTDTQYF
J: TRBJ2-3; D: .; V: TRBV5-8; size: many; DNA: TGTGCCAGCAGCCCCATCGCAGATACGCAGTATTTT; CDR3: CASSPIADTQYF
J: TRBJ2-3; D: TRBD2; V: TRBV24-1; size: .; DNA: TGTGCCACCAGTGATCAAGTAGCGGGTAGCACAGATACGCAGTATTTT; CDR3: CATSDQVAGSTDTQYF
J: TRBJ2-1; D: TRBD2; V: TRBV20-1; size: many; DNA: TGCAGTGCTAGCGTGGGTAGCGGGAGATTCGGAGAGCAGTTCTTC; CDR3: CSASVGSGRFGEQFF
J: TRBJ2-7; D: TRBD2; V: TRBV11-2; size: .; DNA: TGTGCCAGCAGCAAGGCGACTAGCGCGAGCTCCTACGAGCAGTACTTC; CDR3: CASSKATSASSYEQYF
J: TRBJ1-6; D: .; V: TRBV30; size: many; DNA: TGTGCCTGGAGTGGGACAAATAATTCACCCCTCCACTTT; CDR3: CAWSGTNNSPLHF
J: TRBJ1-2; D: .; V: TRBV15; size: .; DNA: TGTGCCACCAGCAGATCCGGACAGATCTATGGCTACACCTTC; CDR3: CATSRSGQIYGYTF
J: TRBJ2-1; D: TRBD2; V: TRBV2; size: many; DNA: TGTGCCAGCACCGGCGGGAGGTATAACAATGAGCAGTTCTTC; CDR3: CASTGGRYNNEQFF
J: TRBJ2-1; D: TRBD2; V: TRBV7-8; size: many; DNA: TGTGCCAGCAGCTTAAGCTTGGGGCGGACTAGCCTCAATGAGCAGTTCTTC; CDR3: CASSLSLGRTSLNEQFF
J: TRBJ1-1; D: TRBD1; V: TRBV5-1; size: many; DNA: TGCGCCAGCAGCCAGGACAGGCCTACTGAAGCTTTCTTT; CDR3: CASSQDRPTEAFF
J: TRBJ1-2; D: .; V: TRBV4-2; size: .; DNA: TGTGCCAGCAGTCCCCACTGGGGGGCGGAAGGCTACACCTTC; CDR3: CASSPHWGAEGYTF
J: TRBJ1-2; D: .; V: TRBV11-2; size: many; DNA: TGTGCCAGCAGCTTTTTGGGGAACGGCTACACCTTC; CDR3: CASSFLGNGYTF
J: TRBJ2-3; D: .; V: TRBV20-1; size: .; DNA: TGCAGTGCTGAACCCATGGGGGTTCGGGGGAGAGCCGGGTTCCAAAGCACAGATACGCAGTATTTT; CDR3: CSAEPMGVRGRAGFQSTDTQYF
J: TRBJ2-3; D: TRBD2; V: TRBV5-1; size: many; DNA: TGCGCCAGCAGCGAGGGACTAGCGGGAGGGGCGACAGATACGCAGTATTTT; CDR3: CASSEGLAGGATDTQYF
J: TRBJ1-1; D: .; V: TRBV9; size: .; DNA: TGTGCCAGCAGCGTACTAGGGGCTATGAACACTGAAGCTTTCTTT; CDR3: CASSVLGAMNTEAFF
J: TRBJ1-1; D: .; V: TRBV5-1; size: .; DNA: TGCGCCAGCACCCCCTGGGGGGACGGGGGCACTGAAGCTTTCTTT; CDR3: CASTPWGDGGTEAFF
J: TRBJ2-4; D: .; V: TRBV2; size: many; DNA: TGTGCCAGCAGTGAAGAAGGATACATTCAGTACTTC; CDR3: CASSEEGYIQYF
J: TRBJ2-3; D: TRBD1; V: TRBV5-1; size: many; DNA: TGCGCCAGCAGCTACCGGGACAGAACGTTAGATACGCAGTATTTT; CDR3: CASSYRDRTLDTQYF
J: TRBJ1-2; D: .; V: TRBV4-3; size: .; DNA: TGCGCCAGCAGCCAAGCTACAGAAACGAACTATGGCTACACCTTC; CDR3: CASSQATETNYGYTF